This T cell receptor beta chain was observed in a study of beta chain features in type 1 diabetes. One heparinised draw of blood, averaging about 116 mL, came from each donor. Study outcomes and limitations: In comparison with healthy donors, patients had naive, central memory and Treg TCRB repertoires that appeared more similar. Moderate yet significant TCRB CDR3 shortening was seen in Type 1 diabetes patients in all four CD4+ subsets.

Remarks on this clone: Its target is not known.

The J segment lost 3 bases and the V segment lost 3 bases, leaving 8 bases of the junction unmatched. In germline, CDR1 is MDHEN, CDR2 SYDVKM. There are 15 residues in the CDR3. The sequenced template was cDNA made from the entire isolated RNA. The repertoire was sequenced with immunoSEQ multiplex PCR; TCRdb's copy has only in-frame clones and lacks some. The table includes under 350,000 clones, around 15% detected once. The chain carries TRBV28 and TRBJ2-7; 7 bases are shared with TRBD2. Sequenced sample: naive CD4+ T cells from blood. This sequence originates from a man aged 30-40 years with type 1 diabetes. CDR3 nucleotides: TGTGCCAGCAGTTTGCTCGGACTAGTGATCTACGAGCAGTACTTC. Translating it yields CASSLLGLVIYEQYF.